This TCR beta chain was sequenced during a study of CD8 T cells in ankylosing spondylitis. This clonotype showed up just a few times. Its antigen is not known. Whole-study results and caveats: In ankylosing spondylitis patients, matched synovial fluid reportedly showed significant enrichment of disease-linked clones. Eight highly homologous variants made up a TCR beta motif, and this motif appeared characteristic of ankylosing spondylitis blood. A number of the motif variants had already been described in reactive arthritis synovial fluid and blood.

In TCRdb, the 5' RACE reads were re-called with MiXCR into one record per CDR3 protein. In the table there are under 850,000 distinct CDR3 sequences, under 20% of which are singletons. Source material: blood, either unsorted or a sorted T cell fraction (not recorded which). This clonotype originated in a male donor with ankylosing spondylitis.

This CDR3 reads CASSSRQVGTEAFF. CDR3 DNA: TGTGCCAGCAGCTCCCGCCAGGTTGGCACTGAAGCTTTCTTT. J is TRBJ1-1 and V is TRBV9, with D hard to call. The V gene's germline CDR1 is SGDLS and CDR2 YYNGEE. CDR3 length: 14 residues. V was trimmed by 4 bases and J by 4 bases, leaving 14 bases between them.